The 14 T cell receptor beta chains reported below all come from one sample, sequenced in a study of technical replicates of blood from a handful of donors. Method: immunoSEQ multiplex PCR; TCRdb's copy keeps in-frame clones and lacks some. The profile shows tens of thousands of clones, 95% to 96% of them singletons. Input material: T cells isolated from PBMCs. These receptors all come from a human donor in good health.

This clone was found once. The rearrangement links TRBV9 to TRBJ1-1; 7 nucleotides match TRBD1. Germline assignment: CDR1 SGDLS and CDR2 YYNGEE. The length of the CDR3 is 15 residues. The V gene end was trimmed by 3 bases and the J gene end by 4 bases; junction bases not matched to a gene: 9. The CDR3 coding sequence is TGTGCCAGCAGCGGGGTTTCACAGGGGCTCACTGAAGCTTTCTTT. Protein sequence: CASSGVSQGLTEAFF.

V and J are TRBV19 and TRBJ1-1; tentatively, D is TRBD1 (6 bases). The CDR3 totals 14 residues. The germline V gene encodes CDR1 LNHDA and CDR2 SQIVND (reference sequence). V was pared by 6 bases and J by 6 bases, with 17 bases between. CDR3 residues: CASSQQGKSSEAFF. DNA for the CDR3: TGTGCCAGTAGCCAACAGGGTAAGTCGTCTGAAGCTTTCTTT.

This chain connects TRBV7-9 to TRBJ1-6; TRBD1 is a possible D gene (5 bases). V dropped 5 bases and J dropped 7 bases, with 12 bases sitting between them. CDR3 length equals 14 residues. Germline CDR1 SEHNR, CDR2 FQNEAQ (reference sequence). CDR3 sequence: CASSPSPGNSPLHF. CDR3 nucleotides: TGTGCCAGCAGCCCCTCGCCAGGGAATTCACCCCTCCACTTT.

The V and J genes are TRBV19 and TRBJ1-1; TRBD1 is a possible D gene (5 bases). This CDR3 spans 12 amino acids. V gave up 1 base and J gave up 7 bases, with 7 bases separating them. Germline V lookup: CDR1 LNHDA, CDR2 SQIVND (reference sequence). CDR3 in amino acids: CASSIGGVEAFF. The CDR3 region has the DNA TGTGCCAGTAGTATAGGGGGGGTTGAAGCTTTCTTT.

This clone was detected once. The chain has TRBV6-4 and TRBJ2-4; weak D call: TRBD1 (5 bases). V shed 6 bases and J shed 3 bases, with 12 bases lying between them. This CDR3 has 14 amino acids. CDR1 and CDR2 from the germline V gene are MRHNA and SNTAGT. DNA of the CDR3: TGTGCCAGCAGCGAACAGGTCTTCAAAAACATTCAGTACTTC. Protein sequence: CASSEQVFKNIQYF.

The chain has TRBV27 and TRBJ2-2, with 9 positions matching TRBD2. CDR1 and CDR2 from the germline V gene are MNHEY and SMNVEV (reference sequence). The CDR3 is 14 residues long. With 4 bases clipped from V and 5 bases from J, the junction kept 2 bases outside the gene matches. The CDR3 spells CASSYLAGTGELFF. As DNA, the CDR3 is TGTGCCAGCAGTTACCTAGCGGGAACCGGGGAGCTGTTTTTT.

The V gene is TRBV30, the J gene TRBJ2-7, with TRBD1 as a possible D gene (6 bases). Germline assignment: CDR1 GTSNPN and CDR2 SVGIG (reference sequence). V lost 5 bases to trimming and J lost 1 base, with 12 bases between them. The CDR3 contains 13 residues. CDR3 region: CAWDRISSYEQYF. DNA for the CDR3: TGTGCCTGGGACAGGATTTCTTCCTACGAGCAGTACTTC.

The chain uses TRBV2 and TRBJ2-7; 10 bases map to TRBD2. V gave up 6 bases and J gave up 7 bases; unmatched junction bases: 3. This CDR3 is built from 12 residues. Germline V lookup: CDR1 SNHLY, CDR2 FYNNEI. This CDR3 is CASSGLAVEQYF. CDR3 bases: TGTGCCAGCAGCGGACTAGCGGTTGAGCAGTACTTC.

J is TRBJ2-2 and V is TRBV28; 9 bases are a match to TRBD1. Germline V gene sequence: CDR1 MDHEN, CDR2 SYDVKM. V gave up 7 bases and J gave up 7 bases; unmatched junction bases: 10. This CDR3 region has 15 residues. CDR3 sequence: CASNLPGQGVGELFF. As DNA, the CDR3 is TGTGCCAGCAACCTTCCGGGACAGGGAGTCGGGGAGCTGTTTTTT.

This chain connects TRBV18 to TRBJ2-7, with a tentative D call TRBD2 (5 bases). This CDR3 region has 17 residues. Looked up from germline, CDR1 is KGHSH and CDR2 is LQKENI. Trimming cost V 0 bases and J 4 bases, with 19 bases left between them. The CDR3 DNA is TGTGCCAGCTCACCACCGATCGGGGAGAATGGTTGGTACGAGCAGTACTTC. Translating gives CASSPPIGENGWYEQYF.

V is TRBV15 and J is TRBJ1-5, with 7 nucleotides matching TRBD1. V was pared by 1 base and J by 0 bases, with 6 bases of the junction left unmatched. Germline V gene data show CDR1 as LNHNV and CDR2 as YYDKDF (reference sequence). The CDR3 runs 17 residues. The CDR3 sequence is CATSRATGINSNQPQHF. The DNA for the CDR3 is TGTGCCACCAGCAGAGCGACAGGGATTAATAGCAATCAGCCCCAGCATTTT.

V is TRBV7-9 and J is TRBJ1-6; tentative D call: TRBD1 (5 bases). V lost 1 base to trimming and J lost 9 bases, with 10 bases between them. The CDR3 totals 14 residues. The germline gives CDR1 SEHNR, CDR2 FQNEAQ (reference sequence). CDR3: CASSLGGGASPLHF. The CDR3 DNA sequence: TGTGCCAGCAGCTTAGGTGGCGGGGCTTCACCCCTCCACTTT.

The chain has TRBV21-1 and TRBJ1-3; TRBD1, as called in the table, went unchecked against the DNA. TRBV21-1 is a pseudogene. CDR3 length equals 18 residues. As DNA, the CDR3 is TGTGCCAGCAGCAAAAGAATTGGGGGACAGCGGGTGAGAAACACCATATATTTT. This encodes CASSKRIGGQRVRNTIYF.

The chain links TRBV5-1 to TRBJ2-7; 7 bases line up with TRBD1. CDR1 and CDR2 (germline): SGHRS, YFSETQ. This CDR3 has 12 residues. Trimming removed 3 bases from V and 5 bases from J; junction bases left unmatched: 2. CDR3 residues: CASSYDRDEQYF. The CDR3 region has the DNA TGCGCCAGCAGCTATGACAGGGACGAGCAGTACTTC.